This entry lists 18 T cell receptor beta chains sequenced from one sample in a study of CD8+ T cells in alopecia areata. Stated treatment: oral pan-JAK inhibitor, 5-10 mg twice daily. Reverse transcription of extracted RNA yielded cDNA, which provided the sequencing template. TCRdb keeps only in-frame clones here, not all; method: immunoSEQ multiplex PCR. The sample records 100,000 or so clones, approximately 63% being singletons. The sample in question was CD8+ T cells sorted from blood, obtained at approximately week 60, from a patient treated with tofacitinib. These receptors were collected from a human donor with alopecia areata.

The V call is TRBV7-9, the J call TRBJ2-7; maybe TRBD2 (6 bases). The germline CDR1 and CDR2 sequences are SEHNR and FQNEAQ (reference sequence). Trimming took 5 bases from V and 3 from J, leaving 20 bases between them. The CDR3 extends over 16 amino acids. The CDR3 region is CASSPPPGLWDYEQYF. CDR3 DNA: TGTGCCAGCAGCCCACCCCCGGGACTGTGGGACTACGAGCAGTACTTC.

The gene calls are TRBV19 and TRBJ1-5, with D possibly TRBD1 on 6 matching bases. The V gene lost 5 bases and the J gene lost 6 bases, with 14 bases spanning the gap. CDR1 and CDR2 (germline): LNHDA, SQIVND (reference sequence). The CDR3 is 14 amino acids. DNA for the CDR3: TGTGCCAGTAGTCTTAGGGGGTTCGGTCAGCCCCAGCATTTT. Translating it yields CASSLRGFGQPQHF.

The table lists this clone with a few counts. CDR3 nucleotides: TGTGCCAGCAGTTACTCGACCCAGGGATCAAGGGGCTACACCTTC. Protein: CASSYSTQGSRGYTF. This rearrangement joins TRBV6-6 to TRBJ1-2; D might be TRBD1 (5 bases). This CDR3 comprises 15 residues. The V gene lost 0 bases and the J gene lost 8 bases, with 16 bases spanning the gap. Germline V gene lookup returns CDR1 MNHNY and CDR2 SVGAGI (reference sequence).

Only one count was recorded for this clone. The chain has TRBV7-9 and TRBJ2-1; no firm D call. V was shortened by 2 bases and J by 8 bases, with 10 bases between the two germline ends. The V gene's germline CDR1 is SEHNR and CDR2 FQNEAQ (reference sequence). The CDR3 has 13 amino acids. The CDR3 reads CASSLRIGDEQFF. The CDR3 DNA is TGTGCCAGCAGCTTAAGGATTGGGGATGAGCAGTTCTTC.

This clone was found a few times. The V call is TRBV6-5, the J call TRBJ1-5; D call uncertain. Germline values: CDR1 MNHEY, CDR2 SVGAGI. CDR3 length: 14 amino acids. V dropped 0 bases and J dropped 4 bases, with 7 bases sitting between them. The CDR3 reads CASSYSFENQPQHF. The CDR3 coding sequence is TGTGCCAGCAGTTACTCATTCGAGAATCAGCCCCAGCATTTT.

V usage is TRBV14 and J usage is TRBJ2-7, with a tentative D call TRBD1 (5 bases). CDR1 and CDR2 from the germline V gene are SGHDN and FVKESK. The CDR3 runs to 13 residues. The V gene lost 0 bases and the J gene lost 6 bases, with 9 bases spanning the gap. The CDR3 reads CASSQDRAREQYF. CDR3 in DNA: TGTGCCAGCAGCCAAGACAGGGCTCGCGAGCAGTACTTC. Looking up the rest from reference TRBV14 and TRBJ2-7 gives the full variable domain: EAGVTQFPSHSVIEKGQTVTLRCDPISGHDNLYWYRRVMGKEIKFLLHFVKESKQDESGMPNNRFLAERTGGTYSTLKVQPAELEDSGVYFCASSQDRAREQYFGPGTRLTVT.

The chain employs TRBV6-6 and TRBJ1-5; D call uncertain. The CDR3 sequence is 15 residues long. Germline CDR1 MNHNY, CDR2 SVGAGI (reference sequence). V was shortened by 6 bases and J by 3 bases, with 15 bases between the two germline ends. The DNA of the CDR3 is TGTGCCAGCAGGACCACACCTGGCCTCAATCAGCCCCAGCATTTT. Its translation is CASRTTPGLNQPQHF.

The CDR3 loop is CASSLARQADTQYF. CDR3 sequence (DNA): TGTGCCAGCAGCTTAGCGCGACAGGCGGATACGCAGTATTTT. V is TRBV7-9 and J is TRBJ2-3; a weak D match, TRBD1 (6 bases). CDR3 size: 14 residues. Germline CDR1 and CDR2: SEHNR and FQNEAQ (reference sequence). V was pared by 0 bases and J by 6 bases, with 10 bases between.

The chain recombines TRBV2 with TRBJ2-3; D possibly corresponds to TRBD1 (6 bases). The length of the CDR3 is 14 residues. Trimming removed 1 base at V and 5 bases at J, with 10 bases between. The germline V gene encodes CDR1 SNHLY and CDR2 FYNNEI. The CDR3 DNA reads TGTGCCAGCAGTGAAGGCAGGGGCCTAGATACGCAGTATTTT. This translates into CASSEGRGLDTQYF.

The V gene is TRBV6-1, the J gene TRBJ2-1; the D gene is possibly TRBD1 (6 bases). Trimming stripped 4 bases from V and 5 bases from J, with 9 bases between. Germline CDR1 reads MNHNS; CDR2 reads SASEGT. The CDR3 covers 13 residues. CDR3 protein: CASSAAGDNEQFF. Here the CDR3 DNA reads TGTGCCAGCAGTGCTGCAGGGGACAATGAGCAGTTCTTC.

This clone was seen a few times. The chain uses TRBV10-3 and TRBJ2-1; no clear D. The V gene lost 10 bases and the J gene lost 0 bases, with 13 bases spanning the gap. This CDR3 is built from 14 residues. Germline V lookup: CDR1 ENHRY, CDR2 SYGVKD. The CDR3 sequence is CATLESLSYNEQFF. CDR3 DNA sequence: TGTGCCACCTTAGAATCCCTCTCCTACAATGAGCAGTTCTTC.

CDR3 residues: CASSLEPDTQYF. The CDR3 bases are TGTGCCAGCAGCTTAGAGCCAGATACGCAGTATTTT. The chain recombines TRBV11-2 with TRBJ2-3; D unclear. Trimming removed 0 bases from V and 4 bases from J, with 2 bases in between. This CDR3 spans 12 amino acids. Germline V gene data show CDR1 as SGHAT and CDR2 as FQNNGV.

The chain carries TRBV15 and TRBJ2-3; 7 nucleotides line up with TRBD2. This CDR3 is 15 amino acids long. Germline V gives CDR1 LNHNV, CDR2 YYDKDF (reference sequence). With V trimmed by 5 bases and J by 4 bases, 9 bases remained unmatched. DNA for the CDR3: TGTGCCACCAGCGGGAGAGCGGGGATGGCAGATACGCAGTATTTT. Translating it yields CATSGRAGMADTQYF.

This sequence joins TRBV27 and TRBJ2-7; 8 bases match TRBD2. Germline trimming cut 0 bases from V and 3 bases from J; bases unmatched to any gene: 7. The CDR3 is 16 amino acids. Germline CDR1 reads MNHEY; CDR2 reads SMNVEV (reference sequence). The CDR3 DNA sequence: TGTGCCAGCAGTTTATCGGGTCTAGCGGGCCGCTACGAGCAGTACTTC. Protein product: CASSLSGLAGRYEQYF.

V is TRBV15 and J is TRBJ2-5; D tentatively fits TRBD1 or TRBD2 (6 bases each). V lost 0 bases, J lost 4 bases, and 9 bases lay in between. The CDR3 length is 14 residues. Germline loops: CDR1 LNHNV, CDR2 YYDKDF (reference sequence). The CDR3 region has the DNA TGTGCCACCAGCAGAGATGGGGGGCGAGAGACCCAGTACTTC. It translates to CATSRDGGRETQYF.

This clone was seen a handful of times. CDR3 sequence reads: CSVDPGLSSGNTEAFF. CDR3 DNA: TGCAGCGTTGATCCGGGGCTCAGTAGCGGGAACACTGAAGCTTTCTTT. The rearrangement joins TRBV29-1 to TRBJ1-1; perhaps TRBD1 as D (5 bases). Germline CDR1 SQVTM, CDR2 ANQGSEA. The CDR3 sequence is 16 residues long. V was cut by 3 bases and J by 1 base, with 18 bases left in between.

The CDR3 here is CASSGSGGIGETQYF. DNA of the CDR3: TGTGCCAGCAGCGGCTCCGGAGGTATCGGGGAGACCCAGTACTTC. The J gene is TRBJ2-5, the V gene TRBV9; a weak D match, TRBD2 (5 bases). This CDR3 is 15 amino acids long. V was clipped by 3 bases and J by 5 bases, with 17 bases between them. Per germline, CDR1 SGDLS and CDR2 YYNGEE.

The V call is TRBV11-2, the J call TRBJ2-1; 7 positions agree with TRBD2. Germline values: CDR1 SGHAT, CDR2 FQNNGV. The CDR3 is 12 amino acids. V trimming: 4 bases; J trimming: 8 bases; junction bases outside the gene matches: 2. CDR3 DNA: TGTGCCAGCAGCTCCCGGGGGGATGAGCAGTTCTTC. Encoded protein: CASSSRGDEQFF.